Listed below are T cell receptor beta chains from one sample, sequenced in a study of CD8 T cells in ankylosing spondylitis. Each CDR3 protein is one row after TCRdb ran MiXCR on the 5' RACE reads. This table holds about 450,000 distinct CDR3 sequences, roughly a quarter found once. Specimen: blood, either unsorted or a sorted T cell fraction (not recorded which). The receptor source for this set is a male donor with ankylosing spondylitis. CDR3s include the opening cysteine and the closing phenylalanine or tryptophan. A D gene is named only where the DNA matches it firmly. Rows give clone size only sometimes, using once, few, many, or a class for an expanded clone.

-	TRBV5-1	15	TRBJ2-2	TRBD1	TGCGCCAGCAGCGACGGGACAGGGGTGATCGGGGAGCTGTTTTTT	CASSDGTGVIGELFF
-	TRBV20-1	13	TRBJ1-2	TRBD1	TGCAGTGCTAGTGACAGGGACTCTTTTGGCTACACCTTC	CSASDRDSFGYTF
-	TRBV29-1	13	TRBJ1-5	-	TGCAGCGTGGTACTTCAGGGGAATCAGCCCCAGCATTTT	CSVVLQGNQPQHF
few	TRBV7-9	16	TRBJ2-5	TRBD1	TGTGCCAGCAGCTTATGGCGGGGACAGGGGGGAGAGACCCAGTACTTC	CASSLWRGQGGETQYF
few	TRBV20-1	14	TRBJ2-7	-	TGCAGTGATACCCGGAGAGGGGGCGGGAACGAGCAGTACTTC	CSDTRRGGGNEQYF
-	TRBV4-1	19	TRBJ2-1	TRBD2	TGCGCCAGCAGCCGGGGGGAACTAGCGGGAGGTAGCTCCTACAATGAGCAGTTCTTC	CASSRGELAGGSSYNEQFF
-	TRBV7-9	15	TRBJ1-2	-	TGTGCCAGCAGCTTAGATGTCATTTGGACCTATGGCTACACCTTC	CASSLDVIWTYGYTF
-	TRBV10-3	13	TRBJ1-1	-	TGTGCCATCAGTGGACAGTTGAACACTGAAGCTTTCTTT	CAISGQLNTEAFF
few	TRBV24-1	11	TRBJ2-1	-	TGTGCCACCCAGGAATTCAATGAGCAGTTCTTC	CATQEFNEQFF
once	TRBV12-3/TRBV12-4	16	TRBJ2-1	TRBD1	TGTGCCAGCAGGGGTAGACAGGGGATCTCCTACAATGAGCAGTTCTTC	CASRGRQGISYNEQFF
-	TRBV12-3/TRBV12-4	14	TRBJ2-1	-	TGTGCCAGCAGTTTGGATCGGGTCAGGAATGAGCAGTTCTTC	CASSLDRVRNEQFF
-	TRBV11-2	13	TRBJ2-3	-	TGTGCCAGCAGTGCGGGCGATACAGATACGCAGTATTTT	CASSAGDTDTQYF
few	TRBV4-1	16	TRBJ2-1	-	TGCGCCAGCAGGAACGGGGTTCTAAGTGGCTACAATGAGCAGTTCTTC	CASRNGVLSGYNEQFF
many	TRBV27	13	TRBJ2-5	-	TGCGCCAGCAGCTTAAGGGTACAAGAGACCCAGTACTTC	CASSLRVQETQYF
-	TRBV7-2	20	TRBJ2-1	-	TGTGCCAGCAGCTTAGCCCGAGGGACATCAGCTAGCGATTACTACAATGAGCAGTTCTTC	CASSLARGTSASDYYNEQFF
few	TRBV5-1	15	TRBJ2-3	-	TGCGCCAGCAGCTTGGCGGGGTTCCCCTCAGATACGCAGTATTTT	CASSLAGFPSDTQYF
-	TRBV18	16	TRBJ2-1	TRBD2	TGTGCCAGCTCACCCTCGGGACTAGCGGGAAAAGATGAGCAGTTCTTC	CASSPSGLAGKDEQFF
few	TRBV11-2	16	TRBJ2-1	-	TGTGCCAGCAGCTTAGGGTCCGGGGTCTCCTACAATGAGCAGTTCTTC	CASSLGSGVSYNEQFF
few	TRBV7-8	17	TRBJ1-5	-	TGTGCCAGCAGCGTAAGCGCCGCCGGGGGTAGCAATCAGCCCCAGCATTTT	CASSVSAAGGSNQPQHF
once	TRBV4-1	15	TRBJ1-4	TRBD1	TGCGCCAGCAGCGCACGACAGGGAGCTAATGAAAAACTGTTTTTT	CASSARQGANEKLFF
many	TRBV7-7	16	TRBJ2-3	-	TGTGCCAGCAGCTTAGTAAGGGACCACTTGAGGGATACGCAGTATTTT	CASSLVRDHLRDTQYF
-	TRBV5-1	13	TRBJ2-1	-	TGCGCCAGCACGAGCGGTGGCTACAATGAGCAGTTCTTC	CASTSGGYNEQFF
many	TRBV7-9	15	TRBJ2-1	TRBD1	TGTGCCAGCAGCTCCTGGGGACAGGGCTACAATGAGCAGTTCTTC	CASSSWGQGYNEQFF
once	TRBV6-1	15	TRBJ1-5	-	TGTGCCAGCAGTGAGGGGGGAGGTGGCAATCAGCCCCAGCATTTT	CASSEGGGGNQPQHF
few	TRBV24-1	19	TRBJ2-1	TRBD1	TGTGCCACCAGTGATTTGGCATCACCCAGGGGGCTAACAATCGATGAGCAGTTCTTC	CATSDLASPRGLTIDEQFF
few	TRBV5-1	15	TRBJ1-6	-	TGCGCCAGCAGCGTGAACCTAGAAACATATTCACCCCTCCACTTT	CASSVNLETYSPLHF
once	TRBV9	15	TRBJ1-5	-	TGTGCCAGCAGCCCCGGGACACACAGCACGGGGCCCCAGCATTTT	CASSPGTHSTGPQHF
-	TRBV5-1	16	TRBJ1-1	-	TGCGCCAGCAGCCGATCTCGGGACGGCACGGGGGCTGAAGCTTTCTTT	CASSRSRDGTGAEAFF
few	TRBV7-2	16	TRBJ2-3	TRBD2	TGTGCCAGCAGCTTAAGGCGGGAGGGAGATAGAGATACGCAGTATTTT	CASSLRREGDRDTQYF
-	TRBV5-1	14	TRBJ1-4	-	TGCGCCAGCAGCCTGGATCCGGGCGGTGAAAAACTGTTTTTT	CASSLDPGGEKLFF
-	TRBV6-1	15	TRBJ2-2	-	TGTGCCAGCACCAGCACAGGGTCGGGCACCGGGGAGCTGTTTTTT	CASTSTGSGTGELFF
-	TRBV5-1	15	TRBJ2-2	-	TGCGCCAGCAGCTTGAGAGAGGACGGTACCGGGGAGCTGTTTTTT	CASSLREDGTGELFF
many	TRBV4-2	15	TRBJ2-7	TRBD2	TGTGCCAGCAGCCAAGACCTAGCGGGAGTCGGAGAGCAGTACTTC	CASSQDLAGVGEQYF
-	TRBV7-2	14	TRBJ2-2	TRBD2	TGTGCCAGCCACAGCGGGAGTGGCACCGGGGAGCTGTTTTTT	CASHSGSGTGELFF
few	TRBV12-3/TRBV12-4	13	TRBJ1-6	-	TGTGCCAGCAGTACAGGACCGGGTTCACCCCTCCACTTT	CASSTGPGSPLHF
many	TRBV12-3/TRBV12-4	15	TRBJ1-5	-	TGTGCCAGCAGTCCCGCAGGGATAGGAGGCCAGCCCCAGCATTTT	CASSPAGIGGQPQHF
few	TRBV19	13	TRBJ2-1	-	TGTGCCAGTAGTATATGGGGAGACAATGAGCAGTTCTTC	CASSIWGDNEQFF
few	TRBV7-2	14	TRBJ2-1	TRBD2	TGTGCCAGCGGCGGGACTAGCGGGAGTAATGAGCAGTTCTTC	CASGGTSGSNEQFF
few	TRBV4-2	13	TRBJ2-1	-	TGTGCCAGCAGCCACCCCTCGGGGCACGAGCAGTTCTTC	CASSHPSGHEQFF
few	TRBV5-1	16	TRBJ1-1	TRBD1	TGCGCCAGCAGCTTAGGGACAGGGGAATCGGACACTGAAGCTTTCTTT	CASSLGTGESDTEAFF
few	TRBV7-2	16	TRBJ2-1	TRBD2	TGTGCCAGCAGCTTAGTTACGGGAGGGCAAAGGAATGAGCAGTTCTTC	CASSLVTGGQRNEQFF
-	TRBV6-1	14	TRBJ2-2	-	TGTGCCAGCAGCCGGGACCGAATTACCGGGGAGCTGTTTTTT	CASSRDRITGELFF
-	TRBV24-1	14	TRBJ2-1	-	TGTGCCACCAGTGATTTGGCTAGATTCAATGAGCAGTTCTTC	CATSDLARFNEQFF
-	TRBV7-9	14	TRBJ2-1	TRBD2	TGTGCCAGCAGCGTTAGCGGGAGAAAAAATGAGCAGTTCTTC	CASSVSGRKNEQFF
-	TRBV10-3	17	TRBJ2-7	TRBD2	TGTGCCATCAGTGAGTCTGCTAGCGGGCAGAACCCCTACGAGCAGTACTTC	CAISESASGQNPYEQYF
few	TRBV6-2/TRBV6-3	14	TRBJ2-7	-	TGTGCCAGCAGGTGGCAGCCAAATTACTACGAGCAGTACTTC	CASRWQPNYYEQYF
few	TRBV12-3/TRBV12-4	12	TRBJ1-2	-	TGTGCCAGCAGTTTCGGGGGTGGAGGCTACACCTTC	CASSFGGGGYTF
-	TRBV24-1	16	TRBJ2-1	TRBD1	TGTGCCACCAGTGATTGGGGCCGGACAGGTTTCAATGAGCAGTTCTTC	CATSDWGRTGFNEQFF
-	TRBV5-1	16	TRBJ2-3	TRBD2	TGCGCCAGCAGCTTAACTAGCGGGCAAAGCACAGATACGCAGTATTTT	CASSLTSGQSTDTQYF
few	TRBV12-3/TRBV12-4	13	TRBJ1-2	-	TGTGCCAGCAACCAGGGACCGGGTGTAGGCTACACCTTC	CASNQGPGVGYTF
few	TRBV29-1	14	TRBJ2-1	-	TGCAGCGTTGAGGGATTTTGGGACCCCGATGAGCAGTTCTTC	CSVEGFWDPDEQFF
many	TRBV11-2	15	TRBJ2-2	-	TGTGCCAGCAGCTTACGACAGGTCGTTACCGGGGAGCTGTTTTTT	CASSLRQVVTGELFF
-	TRBV19	15	TRBJ1-4	-	TGTGCCAGTAGTTGGGACTCCGGCGCGAATGAAAAACTGTTTTTT	CASSWDSGANEKLFF
-	TRBV5-1	15	TRBJ2-7	-	TGCGCCAGCAGTGAAAGTCCGGGATCTACCTACGAGCAGTACTTC	CASSESPGSTYEQYF
few	TRBV19	11	TRBJ2-1	-	TGTGCCAGTAGTGTCGTTGGTGAGCAGTTCTTC	CASSVVGEQFF
few	TRBV29-1	13	TRBJ2-7	TRBD2	TGCAGCGTTGCAGCGGGAGCCCTCTACGAGCAGTACTTC	CSVAAGALYEQYF